This T cell receptor beta chain was recovered during a study of T cell responses to AZD1222 COVID-19 vaccine listed by TCRdb under 2021. In terms of the full investigation: AZD1222 recipients whose second dose came at about 4 weeks and those whose second dose came at about 12 weeks were combined into one group, since spike-specific TCR depth and breadth did not differ between the two schedules. TCR sequencing was performed for roughly 250 trial participants, of whom about 200 were given two doses of AZD1222 and around 25 were given two doses of MenACWY control vaccine. Trial participants were enrolled by age into 18-55, 56-69 and 70-plus year subgroups, with about 150, 28 and 57 TCR-sequenced participants respectively.

About this clone itself: The antigen it binds to is not known. Qualities for individual bases were not recorded, and no much larger clone is one base off.

The CDR3 regions of human TCRbeta chains were analyzed by immunosequencing. Per the source publication's procedure: TCRs in the repertoires were compared against a reference library of SARS-CoV-2-specific TCRs that had been generated with the MIRA antigen-specificity platform. Breadth was defined as the fraction of unique TCRs that were SARS-CoV-2-associated, and depth was defined as the fraction of total T cells that were SARS-CoV-2-associated. Using the MIRA data, each spike-specific TCR was mapped to the spike region that the TCR reacts to and placed in a CD4 or CD8 class. Log10-transformed breadth and depth values were compared by one-way ANOVA with Sidak's multiple comparisons tests. TCRdb carries this immuneACCESS record with in-frame sequences only. Its versions omit some clonotypes, under half of them owing to an unresolved V gene in the studies checked, with the rest unexplained. V and J calls and clone size are as listed in that table; D and trimming were resolved from the DNA. The sample records roughly 28,000 clones, about nine tenths of which are singletons. The leading ten clones occupy about 1.2% of the sample.

In the paper's terms, the time point label means: baseline before first vaccination. Vaccinee samples were obtained from the UK trials COV001 and COV002, which included a single-blind randomized controlled phase 2/3 trial of AZD1222 (ChAdOx1 nCoV-19) in healthy adults. Trial participant PBMC samples were collected at day 0 and day 28 after the second dose for TCRbeta chain sequencing. Study-wide findings and limitations: Spike-specific TCR breadth and depth rose significantly after two AZD1222 doses compared with day 0 and with MenACWY recipients. Vaccine-associated CD4 TCRs spanned the whole spike protein, with dominant responses in regions 160-218 and 743-854. Most participants were white British and females outnumbered males, and the authors suggested that clonal diversity may have been underestimated. In the small 56-69-year group, the increase in depth fell short of significance, most likely because of low power. Because no day 14 peak-response samples were available, repertoires were characterized only after the peak T cell response. Conclusions about previously exposed vaccinees were limited because only six AZD1222 recipients were SARS-CoV-2 seropositive at baseline. Nearly half of unique spike-specific TCRs reportedly recognized epitopes outside regions mutated in the B.1.351 and B.1.1.7 variants.

As encoded in the germline V gene (reference sequence), CDR1 is MNHEY while CDR2 is SMNVEV. The trim is 6 bases for V and 4 bases for J, with a gap of 13 bases between the germline ends. The CDR3 runs 14 amino acids, cysteine and phenylalanine included. Only the CDR3 region is kept as DNA, spanning 42 bases read in frame from base 1. The receptor's source is an adult in good health. This material consisted of peripheral blood, taken on day 0 of AZD1222 vaccination. The sequence is built from TRBV27 and TRBJ1-5; a weak D assignment points to TRBD1 (5 bases agree). The DNA is TGTGCCAGCAGGGACACAGGTCCAAATCAGCCCCAGCATTTT. This encodes CASRDTGPNQPQHF.